The 25 T cell receptor beta chains reported below all come from one sample, sequenced in a study of T cells in women clearing cervical HPV infection. The assay was immunoSEQ multiplex PCR, and TCRdb's table has in-frame clones only and misses some. This sample's table reports around 25,000 clones. Sample: blood buffy coat. These receptors all stem from a woman aged 18 to 75 with a cervical HPV16 infection that either progressed to CIN3+ or cleared (not recorded which).

As regards this clone: The read stops 3 residues short of the end of the CDR3; the missing end is completed from the germline J gene. The chain carries TRBV6-1 and TRBJ2-2; TRBD2 is a possible D gene (6 bases). The CDR3 is 14 residues long. Trimming took off 2 bases at V and 7 bases at J, with 11 bases between the two ends. The V gene's germline CDR1 is MNHNS and CDR2 SASEGT. CDR3 DNA (partial): TGTGCCAGCAGTGAACGCTGGAGGGGCGGGGAG. Amino acid sequence: CASSERWRGGE. The CDR3 reads in full as CASSERWRGGELFF.

A word on this clone: The sequenced fragment ends 3 residues before the CDR3 boundary, so the rest is inferred from the germline J gene. J is TRBJ2-7 and V is TRBV7-9, with TRBD2 matching 10 bases. Germline assignment: CDR1 SEHNR and CDR2 FQNEAQ (reference sequence). The CDR3 has 15 amino acids. V gave up 5 bases and J gave up 0 bases; unmatched junction bases: 4. The DNA read from the CDR3 is TGTGCCAGCAGCCCCTCTAGCGGGAGCTCCTACGAG. Protein: CASSPSSGSSYE. In full, the CDR3 is CASSPSSGSSYEQYF. Full variable domain (remainder filled in from reference TRBV7-9 and TRBJ2-7): DTGVSQNPRHKITKRGQNVTFRCDPISEHNRLYWYRQTLGQGPEFLTYFQNEAQLEKSRLLSDRFSAERPKGSFSTLEIQRTEQGDSAMYLCASSPSSGSSYEQYFGPGTRLTVT.

Of note for this clone: The read terminates 3 residues ahead of where the CDR3 ends, so the germline J gene completes it. The gene calls are TRBV12-3 or TRBV12-4 and TRBJ2-5; 11 positions agree with TRBD2. With 6 bases clipped from V and 0 bases from J, the junction kept 6 bases outside the gene matches. This CDR3 has 16 residues. CDR3 bases read: TGTGCCAGCAGACCGGGACTAGCGGAGTACCAAGAGACC. Encoded protein: CASRPGLAEYQET. The entire CDR3 is CASRPGLAEYQETQYF.

A remark on this clone: The read ends 3 residues early relative to the CDR3; the germline J gene fills the gap. The same CDR3 arises from other DNA sequences in this sample as well. This sequence joins TRBV20-1 and TRBJ2-5; no clear D gene. This CDR3 is built from 11 residues. Germline CDR1 reads DFQATT; CDR2 reads SNEGSKA (reference sequence). V shed 3 bases and J shed 5 bases, with 7 bases lying between them. The CDR3 DNA, read in part, is TGCAGTGCTAGGATCGCGGAGACC. It specifies CSARIAET. In full, the CDR3 reads CSARIAETQYF.

A note on this clone: The CDR3 extends 3 residues past the end of the read, so its final part is completed from the germline J gene. The chain is built from TRBV7-9 and TRBJ2-7, with TRBD2 identical over 7 bases. Per germline, CDR1 SEHNR and CDR2 FQNEAQ (reference sequence). With V trimmed by 5 bases and J by 0 bases, 4 bases remained unmatched. The CDR3 runs 14 residues. The CDR3 sequence: CASSPRTSSYEQYF. The DNA read from the CDR3 is TGTGCCAGCAGCCCTCGGACTAGCTCCTACGAG.

As for this clone: The read gets to within 3 residues of the CDR3 end, and the germline J gene fills in the rest. The chain recombines TRBV20-1 with TRBJ2-5, with 7 bases fitting TRBD2. V was pared by 3 bases and J by 3 bases, with 16 bases of the junction left unmatched. Per germline, CDR1 DFQATT and CDR2 SNEGSKA (reference sequence). This CDR3 is 17 amino acids long. CDR3: CSARRTRAEPRKETQYF. The sequenced CDR3 bases are TGCAGTGCTAGGAGGACTAGGGCGGAGCCTAGAAAAGAGACC.

CDR3 bases read: TGTGCCAGCAGCCAAGAGTGGGACAGTAACTACGAG. It specifies CASSQEWDSNYE. The entire CDR3 is CASSQEWDSNYEQYF. The chain links TRBV3-1 (or the pseudogene TRBV3-2) to TRBJ2-7; 7 bases are a match to TRBD1. The CDR3 goes on 3 residues after the read ends, and that part is filled in from the germline J gene. V gave up 0 bases and J gave up 3 bases; unmatched junction bases: 5. CDR3 length: 15 residues. In germline, CDR1 is LGHDT, CDR2 YNNKEL (reference sequence).

With respect to this clone: The read ends 3 residues early relative to the CDR3; the germline J gene fills the gap. The V call is TRBV20-1, the J call TRBJ2-5; no firm D call. Trimming removed 0 bases at V and 5 bases at J, with 13 bases between. The CDR3 loop spans 14 amino acids. The germline V gene has CDR1 DFQATT and CDR2 SNEGSKA (reference sequence). The CDR3 bases that were read are TGCAGTGCTAGAGAACTTCAAAGTTTGGAGACC. This encodes CSARELQSLET. The complete CDR3 sequence is CSARELQSLETQYF.

With respect to this clone: The CDR3 is cut off 3 residues early in the read; its end comes from the germline J gene. The gene calls are TRBV5-1 and TRBJ2-5, with 10 bases fitting TRBD2. The junction had 11 bases not matched to a gene; V was cut back by 4 bases and J by 5 bases. The CDR3 has 16 amino acids. The germline CDR1 and CDR2 sequences are SGHRS and YFSETQ. The CDR3 DNA, read in part, is TGCGCCAGCAGCCTAGCTGCTAGCGGGAGAACCGAGACC. Amino acids: CASSLAASGRTET. The entire CDR3 protein is CASSLAASGRTETQYF.

A remark on this clone: Read sequence stops 3 residues before the CDR3 end, and the germline J gene provides the missing end. This chain links TRBV5-1 with TRBJ1-4, with TRBD1 matching over 7 bases. The CDR3 extends over 16 amino acids. Per germline, CDR1 SGHRS and CDR2 YFSETQ. The sequenced part of the CDR3 DNA is TGCGCCAGCAGTGGGACAATGGACAGGCGGAATTCACCA. Translating gives CASSGTMDRRNSP. The whole CDR3 protein is CASSGTMDRRNSPLFF. Using reference TRBV5-1 and TRBJ1-4 for the parts outside the CDR3, the full variable domain is KAGVTQTPRYLIKTRGQQVTLSCSPISGHRSVSWYQQTPGQGLQFLFEYFSETQRNKGNFPGRFSGRQFSNSRSEMNVSTLELGDSALYLCASSGTMDRRNSPLFFGSGTQLSVL.

Concerning this clone: The read terminates 3 residues ahead of where the CDR3 ends, so the germline J gene completes it. This chain joins TRBV19 and TRBJ2-3, with a tentative D call TRBD2 (6 bases). The length of the CDR3 is 13 residues. Germline values: CDR1 LNHDA, CDR2 SQIVND (reference sequence). The CDR3 spells CASSIVGGETQYF. The sequenced part of the CDR3 DNA is TGTGCCAGTAGTATAGTAGGAGGGGAGACG.

Note on this clone: The read ends 3 residues shy of where the CDR3 ends; the end is completed using the germline J gene. The chain carries TRBV19 and TRBJ1-2; possibly TRBD1 for D (5 bases). The CDR3 has 16 amino acids. Germline CDR1 and CDR2: LNHDA and SQIVND (reference sequence). CDR3 residues: CASSTIAGRIFYDYTF. The DNA read from the CDR3 is TGTGCCAGTAGTACCATAGCGGGACGGATCTTCTACGAC.

As concerns this clone: The observed sequence ends 3 residues before the CDR3 terminus, with the missing tail filled in from the germline J gene. The V gene is TRBV5-1, the J gene TRBJ2-7, with D perhaps TRBD1 (6 bases). Germline V lookup: CDR1 SGHRS, CDR2 YFSETQ. CDR3 length: 12 residues. V dropped 4 bases and J dropped 5 bases, with 10 bases sitting between them. The DNA read from the CDR3 is TGCGCCAGCAGCCCCAACAGGGACGAG. This gives the protein CASSPNRDE. The entire CDR3 protein reads CASSPNRDEQYF.

About this clone: The CDR3 end is not reached by the read, which stops 3 residues before it; the germline J gene fills it in. V usage is TRBV9 and J usage is TRBJ2-3; D uncertain. This CDR3 has 14 amino acids. V lost 0 bases to trimming and J lost 3 bases, with 8 bases between them. Germline V gives CDR1 SGDLS, CDR2 YYNGEE. CDR3 DNA, as far as it was read: TGTGCCAGCAGCGTAGGGGCAACAACAGATACG. The encoded protein is CASSVGATTDT. The entire CDR3 protein reads CASSVGATTDTQYF. The full variable domain, rest sourced from reference TRBV9 and TRBJ2-3, is DSGVTQTPKHLITATGQRVTLRCSPRSGDLSVYWYQQSLDQGLQFLIQYYNGEERAKGNILERFSAQQFPDLHSELNLSSLELGDSALYFCASSVGATTDTQYFGPGTRLTVL.

A word on this clone: The read ends 3 residues shy of where the CDR3 ends; the end is completed using the germline J gene. The genes are TRBV19 and TRBJ1-2; 7 bases are a match to TRBD1. CDR1 is LNHDA, CDR2 SQIVND, per germline (reference sequence). This CDR3 is built from 17 residues. The DNA read from the CDR3 is TGTGCCAGTAGTACCGCCCCTGGACAGGCGACGCACAATGAC. Translated: CASSTAPGQATHND. From start to end, the CDR3 is CASSTAPGQATHNDYTF.

Note on this clone: With the read ending 3 residues before the CDR3 end, the germline J gene is used to fill in that end. The chain couples TRBV5-6 to TRBJ2-1; D uncertain. Trimming cost V 1 base and J 4 bases, with 12 bases left between them. The CDR3 runs 15 residues. Germline CDR1 and CDR2: SGHDT and YYEEEE. The chain's CDR3 is CASSLRLLIYNEQFF. CDR3 DNA, as far as it was read: TGTGCCAGCAGCTTGAGACTCCTCATATACAATGAG.

Points on this clone: The read ends 3 residues early relative to the CDR3; the germline J gene fills the gap. This rearrangement joins TRBV7-6 to TRBJ1-5; D may be TRBD1 (6 bases). The ends were cut back, 5 bases at V and 4 bases at J, with 18 bases in the middle. The CDR3 has 16 residues. CDR1 is SGHVS and CDR2 is FNYEAQ in the germline V gene. CDR3 amino acids: CASSLTPGQTNQPQHF. Partial CDR3 DNA: TGTGCCAGCAGCCTGACCCCTGGACAGACTAATCAGCCC. The full variable domain, its missing parts supplied by reference TRBV7-6 and TRBJ1-5, is GAGVSQSPRYKVTKRGQDVALRCDPISGHVSLYWYRQALGQGPEFLTYFNYEAQQDKSGLPNDRFSAERPEGSISTLTIQRTEQRDSAMYRCASSLTPGQTNQPQHFGDGTRLSIL.

In the case of this clone: Coverage ceases 3 residues before the CDR3 finishes, and the germline J gene fills in the end. The V and J genes are TRBV2 and TRBJ1-1, with D possibly matching TRBD1 (6 bases). Per germline, CDR1 SNHLY and CDR2 FYNNEI. The ends were cut back, 4 bases at V and 3 bases at J, with 12 bases in the middle. The CDR3 length is 14 residues. The part of the CDR3 DNA that was read is TGTGCCAGCAGTGTTGGAGGGGGAGACACTGAA. Translated: CASSVGGGDTE. The complete CDR3 sequence is CASSVGGGDTEAFF.

About this clone itself: The read stops 3 residues short of the end of the CDR3; the missing end is completed from the germline J gene. The chain is built from TRBV7-2 and TRBJ2-3, with D uncertain. Per the germline V gene, CDR1 is SGHTA and CDR2 is FQGNSA. Deletions cut 0 bases from V and 2 bases from J, with 12 bases between. CDR3 size: 16 residues. CDR3 sequence reads: CASSLARGWLTDTQYF. Partial CDR3 DNA: TGTGCCAGCAGCTTAGCGCGCGGCTGGCTCACAGATACG.

A word on this clone: From the germline J gene comes the end of the CDR3, since the read stops 3 residues before it. The gene calls are TRBV10-1 and TRBJ2-2, with 9 bases aligning to TRBD2. With V trimmed by 3 bases and J by 7 bases, 15 bases remained unmatched. Germline lookup yields CDR1 WNHNN and CDR2 SYGVQD (reference sequence). The CDR3 totals 18 residues. This CDR3 is CASSDPAGGPRGGGELFF. The CDR3 DNA, read in part, is TGCGCCAGCAGTGATCCAGCGGGGGGTCCTCGGGGAGGCGGGGAG.

The part of the CDR3 DNA that was read is TGTGCCAGCAGCTTTGGGCAGGGCGGCGAG. It translates to CASSFGQGGE. In full, the CDR3 reads CASSFGQGGEQYF. This chain uses TRBV7-9 with TRBJ2-7; a weak D match, TRBD1 (5 bases). The DNA ends 3 residues before the CDR3 does, and the rest of the CDR3 is filled in from the germline J gene. The CDR3 runs 13 residues. Per germline, CDR1 SEHNR and CDR2 FQNEAQ (reference sequence). The ends were cut back, 3 bases at V and 6 bases at J, with 12 bases in the middle.

In regard to this clone: The missing CDR3 end, 3 residues past where the read stops, is filled in from the germline J gene. The chain carries TRBV2 and TRBJ2-2, with D hard to call. CDR1 is SNHLY, CDR2 FYNNEI, per germline. V lost 8 bases and J 2 bases, leaving 9 bases between the germline ends. CDR3 length: 13 amino acids. CDR3 amino acids: CASAVYNTGELFF. CDR3 DNA, as far as it was read: TGTGCCAGCGCAGTTTATAACACCGGGGAG.

To note about this clone: Relative to the germline gene, one junction end is altered; a read error may explain this. The read ends 3 residues before the CDR3 terminus; that terminus is restored from the germline J gene. V usage is TRBV4-1 and J usage is TRBJ2-3, with TRBD2 matching over 7 bases. Germline loops: CDR1 MGHRA, CDR2 YSYEKL. There are 16 residues in the CDR3. The chain's CDR3 is CTSSQAASGTPDTQYF. Partial CDR3 DNA: TGCACCAGCAGCCAAGCGGCTAGCGGTACGCCAGATACG.

As regards this clone: Read sequence stops 3 residues before the CDR3 end, and the germline J gene provides the missing end. The V gene is TRBV7-3, the J gene TRBJ2-7; D perhaps matches TRBD2 (5 bases). Trimming cost V 2 bases and J 3 bases, with 11 bases left between them. Germline CDR1 SGHTA, CDR2 FQGTGA. The CDR3 has 14 residues. CDR3 bases read: TGTGCCAGCAGCTTAGCGGGTCTCGGCTACGAG. It codes for CASSLAGLGYE. The full CDR3 is CASSLAGLGYEQYF.

For this clone: With the read ending 3 residues before the CDR3 end, the germline J gene is used to fill in that end. The V gene is TRBV7-9, the J gene TRBJ1-1; 7 bases are a match to TRBD1. Germline V gene data show CDR1 as SEHNR and CDR2 as FQNEAQ (reference sequence). V was pared by 3 bases and J by 4 bases, with 5 bases of the junction left unmatched. This CDR3 comprises 14 residues. CDR3 sequence reads: CASSFPPGGTEAFF. CDR3 bases read: TGTGCCAGCAGCTTTCCCCCAGGGGGCACTGAA.